Below, 8 T cell receptor beta chains from the same sample are listed, as sequenced in a study. TCRdb re-derived calls from the 5' RACE reads in MiXCR, one entry per CDR3 protein. The table has approximately 44,000 distinct CDR3 sequences, 29% seen once. Sequencing was done on a sample of memory CD4+ T cells sorted from a lymph node. Subset in this sample: memory CD4+ T cells, CD4+CD45RO+CD25-. The receptors originated from a female donor with breast cancer.

This clonotype was counted a few times. The gene calls are TRBV12-3 or TRBV12-4 and TRBJ1-1, with D uncertain. V lost 2 bases and J 7 bases, leaving 8 bases between the germline ends. There are 12 residues in the CDR3. The CDR3 region is CASSLNGGEAFF. The CDR3 DNA reads as TGTGCCAGCAGTTTAAATGGCGGTGAAGCTTTCTTT.

This clonotype showed up just a few times. DNA for the CDR3: TGCAGTGCTAGTGGAGGGAGACTTGGCTACACCTTC. Encoded protein: CSASGGRLGYTF. The V and J genes are TRBV20-1 and TRBJ1-2; no clear D gene. The germline V gene has CDR1 DFQATT and CDR2 SNEGSKA (reference sequence). CDR3 length: 12 residues. The ends were cut back, 3 bases at V and 7 bases at J, with 12 bases in the middle.

This rearrangement joins TRBV11-2 to TRBJ2-5; 7 nucleotides match TRBD1. CDR1 and CDR2 from the germline V gene are SGHAT and FQNNGV. The J segment lost 2 bases and the V segment lost 5 bases, leaving 5 bases of the junction unmatched. The CDR3 is 14 amino acids. Written as DNA, the CDR3 is TGTGCCAGCAGCCCGACAGGGCCTCAAGAGACCCAGTACTTC. Translated, it gives CASSPTGPQETQYF.

This clonotype was recorded a few times. The chain has TRBV5-6 and TRBJ2-7; 7 bases are a match to TRBD2. This CDR3 is 15 amino acids long. V lost 0 bases, J lost 4 bases, and 7 bases stayed unmatched. Germline V CDR1 and CDR2: SGHDT, YYEEEE. This CDR3 reads CASSLDPGREYEQYF. The CDR3, as DNA: TGTGCCAGCAGCTTGGATCCTGGGAGGGAATACGAGCAGTACTTC. The full variable domain, with the rest looked up from reference TRBV5-6 and TRBJ2-7, is DAGVTQSPTHLIKTRGQQVTLRCSPKSGHDTVSWYQQALGQGPQFIFQYYEEEERQRGNFPDRFSGHQFPNYSSELNVNALLLGDSALYLCASSLDPGREYEQYFGPGTRLTVT.

There are a few counts of this clonotype. This rearrangement joins TRBV5-1 to TRBJ2-7, with 11 bases that match TRBD2. The germline CDR1 and CDR2 sequences are SGHRS and YFSETQ. The J segment lost 4 bases and the V segment lost 4 bases, leaving 7 bases of the junction unmatched. CDR3 length: 15 residues. CDR3 nucleotides: TGCGCCAGCAGCCACATAGCGGGGGGGAATTACGAGCAGTACTTC. As protein: CASSHIAGGNYEQYF.

This clonotype was picked up a small number of times. The chain carries TRBV20-1 and TRBJ2-7; D is unclear. This CDR3 has 15 amino acids. V gave up 1 base and J gave up 3 bases, with 16 bases separating them. Looked up from germline, CDR1 is DFQATT and CDR2 is SNEGSKA (reference sequence). This CDR3 is CSARAGSSPLYEQYF. The CDR3 nucleotides read TGCAGTGCTAGAGCTGGGTCCTCCCCTCTCTACGAGCAGTACTTC.

On this clonotype: Germline and junction disagree at one end, which may indicate a read error. V gene TRBV7-7 combines with J gene TRBJ2-3; 8 nucleotides agree with TRBD2. There are 17 residues in the CDR3. Germline V gene lookup returns CDR1 SSHAT and CDR2 FNYEAQ (reference sequence). The DNA of the CDR3 is TGTGCTAGCAGCTCGACCGGGACTAGAAAGGTCACAGATACGCAGTATTTT. It codes for CASSSTGTRKVTDTQYF.

This clonotype was counted between two and nine times. The chain links TRBV20-1 to TRBJ1-5; no clear D. There are 12 residues in the CDR3. V was clipped by 4 bases and J by 3 bases, with 7 bases between them. The germline gives CDR1 DFQATT, CDR2 SNEGSKA (reference sequence). In DNA, the CDR3 is TGCAGTGCTACCGACCTCAATCAGCCCCAGCATTTT. This gives the protein CSATDLNQPQHF.